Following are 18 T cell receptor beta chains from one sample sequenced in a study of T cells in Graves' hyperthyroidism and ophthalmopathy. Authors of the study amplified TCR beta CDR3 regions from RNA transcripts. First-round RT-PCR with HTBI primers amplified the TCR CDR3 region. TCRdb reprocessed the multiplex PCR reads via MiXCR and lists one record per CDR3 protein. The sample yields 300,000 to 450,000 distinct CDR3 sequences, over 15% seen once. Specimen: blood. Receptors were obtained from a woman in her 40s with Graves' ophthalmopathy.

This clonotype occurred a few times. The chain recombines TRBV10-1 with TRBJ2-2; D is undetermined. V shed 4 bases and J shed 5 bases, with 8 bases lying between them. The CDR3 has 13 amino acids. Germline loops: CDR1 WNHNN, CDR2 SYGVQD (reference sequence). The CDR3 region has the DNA TGCGCCAGCAGTGCGGTCGGGACCGGGGAGCTGTTTTTT. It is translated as CASSAVGTGELFF.

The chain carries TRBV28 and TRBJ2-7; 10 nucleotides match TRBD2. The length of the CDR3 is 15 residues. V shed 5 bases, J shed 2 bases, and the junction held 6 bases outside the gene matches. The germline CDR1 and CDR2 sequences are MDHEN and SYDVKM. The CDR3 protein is CASSVVAGGTYEQYF. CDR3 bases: TGTGCCAGCAGTGTCGTAGCGGGAGGTACCTACGAGCAGTACTTC.

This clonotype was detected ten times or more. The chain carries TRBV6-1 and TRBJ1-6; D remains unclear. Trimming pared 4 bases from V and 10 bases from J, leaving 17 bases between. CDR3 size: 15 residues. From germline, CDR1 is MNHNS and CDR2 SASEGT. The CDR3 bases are TGTGCCAGCAGTGGAAACCACCCTCTAGGGTCACCCCTCCACTTT. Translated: CASSGNHPLGSPLHF.

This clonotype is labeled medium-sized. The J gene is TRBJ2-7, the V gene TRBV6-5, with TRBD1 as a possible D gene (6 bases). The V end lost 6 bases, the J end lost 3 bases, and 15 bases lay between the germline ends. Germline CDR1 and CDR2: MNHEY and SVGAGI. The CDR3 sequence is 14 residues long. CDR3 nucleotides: TGTGCCAGCAGCCAAACAGGGTCGTTCTACGAGCAGTACTTC. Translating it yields CASSQTGSFYEQYF.

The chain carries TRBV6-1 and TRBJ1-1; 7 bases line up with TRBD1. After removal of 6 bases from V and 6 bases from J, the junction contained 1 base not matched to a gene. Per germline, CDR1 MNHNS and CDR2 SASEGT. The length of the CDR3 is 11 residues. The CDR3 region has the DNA TGTGCCAGCAGCACAGGGGCTGAAGCTTTCTTT. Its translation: CASSTGAEAFF.

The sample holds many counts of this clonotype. The CDR3 nucleotides are TGCGCCAGCAGCCAAGATCCCCGGGGCCTTCAGTACTTC. It specifies CASSQDPRGLQYF. The J gene is TRBJ2-4, the V gene TRBV4-1; D may be TRBD1 or TRBD2 (5 bases each). The V end lost 0 bases, the J end lost 11 bases, and 11 bases lay between the germline ends. Per the germline V gene, CDR1 is MGHRA and CDR2 is YSYEKL. CDR3 length: 13 residues.

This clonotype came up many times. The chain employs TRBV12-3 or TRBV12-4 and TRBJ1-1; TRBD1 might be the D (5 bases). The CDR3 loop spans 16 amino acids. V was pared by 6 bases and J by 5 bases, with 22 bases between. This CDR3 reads CASRPLGGWRKTEAFF. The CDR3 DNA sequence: TGTGCCAGCAGACCGCTGGGGGGGTGGCGAAAAACTGAAGCTTTCTTT.

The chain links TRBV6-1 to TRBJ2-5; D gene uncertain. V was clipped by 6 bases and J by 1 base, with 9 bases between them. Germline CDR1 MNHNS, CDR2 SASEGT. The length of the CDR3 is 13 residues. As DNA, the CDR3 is TGTGCCAGCAGGAGGAGAGTCCAAGAGACCCAGTACTTC. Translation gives CASRRRVQETQYF.

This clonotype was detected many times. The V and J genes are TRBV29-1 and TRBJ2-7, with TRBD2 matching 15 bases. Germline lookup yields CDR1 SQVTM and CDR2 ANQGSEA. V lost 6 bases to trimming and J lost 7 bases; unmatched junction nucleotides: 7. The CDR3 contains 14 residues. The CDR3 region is CSVEGLAGGGEQYF. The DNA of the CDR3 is TGCAGCGTCGAGGGACTAGCGGGAGGAGGTGAGCAGTACTTC.

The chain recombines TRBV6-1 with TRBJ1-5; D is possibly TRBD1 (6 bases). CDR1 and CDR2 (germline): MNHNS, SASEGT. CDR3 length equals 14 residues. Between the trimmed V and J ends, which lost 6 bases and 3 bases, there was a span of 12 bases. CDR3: CASRLQGYNQPQHF. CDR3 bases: TGTGCCAGCAGACTTCAGGGGTACAATCAGCCCCAGCATTTT.

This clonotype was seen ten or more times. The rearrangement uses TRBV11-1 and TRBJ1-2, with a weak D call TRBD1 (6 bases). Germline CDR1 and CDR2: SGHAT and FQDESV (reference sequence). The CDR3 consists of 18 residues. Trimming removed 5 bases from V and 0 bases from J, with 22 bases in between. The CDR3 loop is CASSPPDRAPFTNYGYTF. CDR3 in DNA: TGTGCCAGCAGCCCCCCGGACAGAGCACCCTTTACTAACTATGGCTACACCTTC.

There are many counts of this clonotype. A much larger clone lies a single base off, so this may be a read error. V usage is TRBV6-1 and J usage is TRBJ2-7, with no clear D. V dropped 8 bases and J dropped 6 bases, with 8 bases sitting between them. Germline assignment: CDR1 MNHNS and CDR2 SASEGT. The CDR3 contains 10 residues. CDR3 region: CASGWGEQYF. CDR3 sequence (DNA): TGTGCCAGCGGGTGGGGCGAGCAGTACTTC.

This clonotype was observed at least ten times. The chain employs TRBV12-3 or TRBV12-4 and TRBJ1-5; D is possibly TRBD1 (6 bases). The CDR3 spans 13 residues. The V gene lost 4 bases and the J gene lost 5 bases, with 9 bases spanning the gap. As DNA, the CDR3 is TGTGCCAGCAGTTACAACAGGGATCAGCCCCAGCATTTT. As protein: CASSYNRDQPQHF.

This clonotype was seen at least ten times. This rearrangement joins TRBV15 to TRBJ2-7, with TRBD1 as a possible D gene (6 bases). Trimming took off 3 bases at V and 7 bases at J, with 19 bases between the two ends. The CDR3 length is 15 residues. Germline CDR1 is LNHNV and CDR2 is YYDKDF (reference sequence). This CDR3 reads CATSRTLQDSGEQYF. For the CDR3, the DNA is TGTGCCACCAGCAGGACCCTCCAGGACAGTGGGGAGCAGTACTTC.

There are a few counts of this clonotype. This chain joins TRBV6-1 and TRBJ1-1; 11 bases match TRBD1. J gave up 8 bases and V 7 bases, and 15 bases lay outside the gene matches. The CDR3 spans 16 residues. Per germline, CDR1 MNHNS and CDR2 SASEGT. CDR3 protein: CASTGQGATLKLEAFF. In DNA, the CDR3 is TGTGCCAGCACCGGACAGGGGGCGACTTTGAAATTGGAAGCTTTCTTT.

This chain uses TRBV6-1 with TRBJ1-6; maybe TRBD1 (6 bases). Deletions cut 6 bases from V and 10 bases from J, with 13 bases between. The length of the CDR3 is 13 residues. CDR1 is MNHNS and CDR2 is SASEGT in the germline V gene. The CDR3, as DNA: TGTGCCAGCAGCCACCGGGACATCTCACCCCTCCACTTT. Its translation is CASSHRDISPLHF.

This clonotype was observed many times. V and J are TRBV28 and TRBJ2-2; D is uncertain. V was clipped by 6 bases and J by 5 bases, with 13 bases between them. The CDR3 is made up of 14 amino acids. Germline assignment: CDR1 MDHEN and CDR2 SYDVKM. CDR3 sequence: CASSYLVGTGELFF. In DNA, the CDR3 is TGTGCCAGCAGCTACCTAGTTGGGACCGGGGAGCTGTTTTTT.

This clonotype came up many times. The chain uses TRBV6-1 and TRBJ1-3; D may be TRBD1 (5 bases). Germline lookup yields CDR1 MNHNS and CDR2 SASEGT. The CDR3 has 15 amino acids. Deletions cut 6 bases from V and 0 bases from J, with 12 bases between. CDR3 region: CASSFGADSGNTIYF. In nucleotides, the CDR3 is TGTGCCAGCAGCTTCGGGGCGGACTCTGGAAACACCATATATTTT.